This passage covers 6 T cell receptor beta chains from one sample sequenced in a study of human T cells and chemical hapten exposure. TCRdb recomputed calls from the RACE reads with MiXCR, one row per CDR3 protein. The sample includes around 92,000 distinct CDR3 sequences, roughly 10% seen only once; the top ten take more than 2.5%. Time point given: pre-sensitization, week 0. The treatment: therapeutic diphenylcyclopropenone sensitization with weekly scalp DPC. Source: whole blood, taken in connection with sensitization to the hapten diphenylcyclopropenone (DPC). The receptors here all came from an older woman with alopecia areata. Some clones in this sample may be carry-over from other donors' samples.

This clonotype was counted a few times. The chain combines TRBV20-1 with TRBJ1-6; maybe TRBD1 (5 bases). V gave up 3 bases and J gave up 10 bases, with 13 bases separating them. Germline loops: CDR1 DFQATT, CDR2 SNEGSKA (reference sequence). This CDR3 is built from 13 residues. CDR3 sequence (DNA): TGCAGTGCTAGCCAACGACAGATCTCACCCCTCCACTTT. It codes for CSASQRQISPLHF.

This clonotype occurred a few times. The CDR3 bases are TGTGCCAGCAGCACCGGGACTAGCGGGGGGGTCACCTACGAGCAGTACTTC. Amino acid sequence: CASSTGTSGGVTYEQYF. This rearrangement joins TRBV9 to TRBJ2-7; 16 bases fit TRBD2. This CDR3 comprises 17 residues. V gave up 4 bases and J gave up 2 bases; unmatched junction bases: 6. CDR1 is SGDLS, CDR2 YYNGEE, per germline.

This clonotype was observed at least ten times. The J gene is TRBJ2-3, the V gene TRBV5-4, with a possible D match to TRBD2 (5 bases). Germline values: CDR1 SGHNT, CDR2 YYREEE (reference sequence). This CDR3 has 17 amino acids. Trimming cost V 2 bases and J 1 base, with 17 bases left between them. The CDR3 sequence: CASSFHGSSSGTDTQYF. CDR3 nucleotides: TGTGCCAGCAGCTTCCATGGGAGCAGTTCGGGCACAGATACGCAGTATTTT.

This clonotype has at least ten counts. The chain has TRBV5-4 and TRBJ1-3, with D possibly TRBD1 on 5 matching bases. The CDR3 sequence is 14 residues long. Germline V lookup: CDR1 SGHNT, CDR2 YYREEE (reference sequence). Trimming shortened V by 0 bases and J by 7 bases, and 11 bases separated the two germline ends. This chain's CDR3 is CASSLGGTGNTIYF. In DNA, the CDR3 is TGTGCCAGCAGCTTGGGGGGCACGGGGAACACCATATATTTT.

This clonotype has at least ten counts. The V call is TRBV18, the J call TRBJ1-1; D gene uncertain. V was shortened by 3 bases and J by 7 bases, with 12 bases between the two germline ends. Germline CDR1 reads KGHSH; CDR2 reads LQKENI. The CDR3 consists of 13 residues. The CDR3 loop reads CASSPRAQDEAFF. The CDR3 DNA is TGTGCCAGCTCACCCCGGGCCCAAGATGAAGCTTTCTTT.

This clonotype was counted ten times or more. The chain recombines TRBV20-1 with TRBJ2-5; 7 bases fit TRBD2. Germline V CDR1 and CDR2: DFQATT, SNEGSKA (reference sequence). V trimming: 5 bases; J trimming: 5 bases; junction bases outside the gene matches: 11. CDR3 length: 14 amino acids. CDR3 in DNA: TGCAGTGCTTTGGATCCGGGGGGTCGGGAGACCCAGTACTTC. Residues: CSALDPGGRETQYF.